This T cell receptor beta chain was captured by sequencing in a study of blood T cell repertoires in COVID-19. As for the study in general: The cDNA or gDNA used as material had been derived from T cells, B-cell-depleted T cells, or PBMCs.

TCRdb's table, derived via immunoSEQ multiplex PCR, lists solely in-frame clones and lacks some. The data show approximately 150,000 clones, roughly 77% seen once. Trimming at V came to 4 bases and at J to 8 bases, leaving 5 bases not matched to a gene. Germline CDR1 reads GTSNPN; CDR2 reads SVGIG (reference sequence). This CDR3 comprises 13 residues. The sequenced sample consisted of peripheral blood. This TCR was sampled from a man in his 60s with acute or convalescent COVID-19. V is TRBV30 and J is TRBJ1-6; TRBD1 agrees at 7 bases. For the CDR3, the DNA is TGTGCCTGGAACGTCAGGGGGGATTCACCCCTCCACTTT. Protein product: CAWNVRGDSPLHF.